The 3 T cell receptor beta chains below come from one sample, sequenced in a study of cytomegalovirus exposure and HLA in healthy donors. PCR amplification relied on 60 Vbeta primers (plus 13 Jbeta primers). Data came from immunoSEQ multiplex PCR; TCRdb stores just in-frame clones and leaves some out. This sample has 150,000 to 200,000 clones, with 65% to 85% found just once. The sample comprised PBMCs. The receptors here all came from a man aged 40-55 years in good health and CMV-seropositive.

CDR3 DNA sequence: TGTGCCAGCAGCGACGGAAGGGGTCCACACAATGAGCAGTTCTTC. Translating it yields CASSDGRGPHNEQFF. The chain uses TRBV7-8 and TRBJ2-1; possible D gene TRBD1, 5 bases. This CDR3 is 15 amino acids long. Germline V gene lookup returns CDR1 SGHVS and CDR2 FQNEAQ. V was pared by 5 bases and J by 5 bases, with 16 bases between.

A few counts support this clone. The chain uses TRBV7-2 and TRBJ2-2; 7 nucleotides match TRBD2. The CDR3 loop spans 17 amino acids. V trimming: 6 bases; J trimming: 5 bases; junction bases outside the gene matches: 15. CDR1 is SGHTA, CDR2 FQGNSA, per germline. The CDR3 DNA reads as TGTGCCAGCAGGGAGATTATAGCGGGTCCGGGGACCGGGGAGCTGTTTTTT. It translates to CASREIIAGPGTGELFF.

The chain uses TRBV10-3 and TRBJ2-1; 8 positions match TRBD2. CDR1 and CDR2 (germline): ENHRY, SYGVKD. This CDR3 has 16 amino acids. V lost 3 bases and J lost 3; bases outside the gene matches: 7. The CDR3 is CAISEAVAGFYNEQFF. The CDR3 nucleotides are TGTGCCATCAGTGAAGCGGTAGCGGGATTCTACAATGAGCAGTTCTTC.